This TCR beta chain stems from a study of blood T cells in healthy people across ages (dated by TCRdb to between 2014 and 2016). General notes on the study: In model experiments, roughly one uniquely barcoded TCR beta cDNA molecule per two T cells was captured by template switching. Age-related changes in TCR beta repertoire diversity were measured in the study by deep sequencing normalized with unique cDNA molecular identifiers. The donors were divided into four age groups: young (average around 15 years), middle-aged (approximately 41), aged (approximately 62) and long-lived (about 84). To avoid experimental bias, donors of different ages were distributed randomly across sequencing lanes. Using the same blood draw, the study looked at two additional independent replicas of 1 million unique cDNA reads for two donors, one aged 18 to 30 and the other aged 80 or older. Broader findings and caveats from the paper: Because donor CMV infection status was unknown, age-related changes in expanded clonotypes were potentially confounded. Compared with the aged group, more naive CD4+ T cells, fewer expanded clones and increased TCR diversity were shown by the long-lived group, suggesting age selection. There was a strong correlation between observed TCR beta diversity and the percentage of naive T cells measured by flow cytometry. As age increased, observed TCR beta diversity per million T cells dropped in a roughly linear way, and a significant reduction was already evident by age 40. Estimates of total diversity based on one million sequenced T cells were regarded as lower bounds and as underestimates. Bulk unsorted PBMC profiling prevented conclusive comparison of naive and antigen-experienced compartments.

The roughly 39 donors, aged about 6 to 95 years, were systemically healthy Caucasian individuals from Russia. Each donor gave around 9.5 milliliters of peripheral blood, collected into EDTA-treated Vacutainer tubes. PBMCs were isolated by Ficoll-Paque density-gradient centrifugation, with at least 6 million obtained per sample. Total RNA was extracted from PBMCs with Trizol reagent, with at least 6 micrograms obtained per sample. The percentages of naive CD45RAhigh/CD27high T cells were determined by flow cytometry on a PBMC aliquot from every donor. Library construction relied on 5' RACE. For sequencing, an Illumina HiSeq 2500 was employed. The second PCR ran for roughly 7 to 11 cycles and used a J-beta primer mix along with a sample-barcoded 5' primer. A unique molecular identifier was introduced onto each TCR beta cDNA molecule by a template-switch 5' adaptor carrying 12 random nucleotides. Each sample yielded at least 2.5 million CDR3-containing paired-end reads. First-strand cDNA was synthesized from all RNA with the Mint cDNA synthesis kit, primed by a TRBC-specific oligonucleotide. All cDNA was treated with uracil-DNA glycosylase and then went through a first 18-cycle PCR with the universal primers M1SS and BC2_uni_R. On the authors' methods: For normalization, 1 million high-quality reads, each with a distinct molecular identifier, were randomly selected from each sample. Instead of being binned into consensus sequences, reads that shared molecular identifiers were thrown out. MiTCR, run with a Q25 quality threshold and the strictest error-elimination algorithm, handled CDR3 identification, clonotype clustering and error correction. A nonparametric unseen species model with Euler transformation was used to estimate a lower bound on total TCR beta diversity. TCRdb handled the public reads itself, with Q25 trimming in fastp and clone calling in MiXCR, and kept productive beta chains. Rows are unified per CDR3 protein, each entry keeping the most common DNA and genes. V and J calls and clone size were set by TCRdb, not the authors. Within this sample are roughly 1,500,000 distinct CDR3 sequences, with 30% to 35% of them counted one time only. Clones ranked in the top ten supply around 10% of the sample.

Sequences LGHDT (CDR1) and YNNKEL (CDR2) are obtained from the germline V gene (reference sequence). Germline trimming amounts to 5 bases on V and 7 bases on J, with 11 as the count of junction bases outside the gene matches. Reading from cysteine to phenylalanine, the CDR3 counts 15 amino acids. Solely the CDR3 DNA is kept, with 45 bases framed from the first base. In regard to this clonotype: Its specific antigen is unknown. Base quality data are lacking; no much larger clone is found one base away.

Sequenced material: blood. The chain is assembled from TRBV3-1 and TRBJ1-5; 7 of the junction bases match TRBD1. The sequence was obtained from a woman aged 25-40 years in good health. The DNA sequence is given as TGTGCCAGCAGCGAAAACAGGGGATCCGGCCAGCCCCAGCATTTT. It specifies CASSENRGSGQPQHF.